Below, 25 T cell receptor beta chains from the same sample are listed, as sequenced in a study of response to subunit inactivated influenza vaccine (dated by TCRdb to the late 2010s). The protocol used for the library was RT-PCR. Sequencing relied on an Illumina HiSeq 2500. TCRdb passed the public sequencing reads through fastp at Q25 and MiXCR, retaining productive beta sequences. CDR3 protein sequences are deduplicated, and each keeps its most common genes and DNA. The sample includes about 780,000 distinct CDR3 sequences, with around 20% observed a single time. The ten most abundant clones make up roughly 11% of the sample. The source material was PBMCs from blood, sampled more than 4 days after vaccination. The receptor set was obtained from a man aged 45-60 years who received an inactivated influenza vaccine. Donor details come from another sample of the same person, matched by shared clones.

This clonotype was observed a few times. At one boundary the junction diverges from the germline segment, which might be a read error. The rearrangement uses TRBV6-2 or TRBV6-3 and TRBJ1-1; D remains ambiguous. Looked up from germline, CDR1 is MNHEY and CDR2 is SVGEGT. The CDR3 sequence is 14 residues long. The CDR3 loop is CASTYRPENSEAFF. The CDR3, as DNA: TGTGCCAGCACCTATCGGCCCGAGAACTCTGAAGCTTTCTTT.

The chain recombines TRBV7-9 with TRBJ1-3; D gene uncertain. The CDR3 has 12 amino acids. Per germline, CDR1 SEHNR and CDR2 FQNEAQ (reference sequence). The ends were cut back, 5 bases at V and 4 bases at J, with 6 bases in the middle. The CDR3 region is CASSAMGNTIYF. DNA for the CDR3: TGTGCCAGCAGCGCGATGGGAAACACCATATATTTT. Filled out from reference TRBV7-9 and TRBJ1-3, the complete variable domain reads DTGVSQNPRHKITKRGQNVTFRCDPISEHNRLYWYRQTLGQGPEFLTYFQNEAQLEKSRLLSDRFSAERPKGSFSTLEIQRTEQGDSAMYLCASSAMGNTIYFGEGSWLTVV.

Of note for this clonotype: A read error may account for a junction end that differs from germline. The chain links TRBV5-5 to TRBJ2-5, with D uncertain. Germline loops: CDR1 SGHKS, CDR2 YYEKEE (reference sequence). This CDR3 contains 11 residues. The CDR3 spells CTSTRLETQYF. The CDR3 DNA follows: TGTACCAGCACCCGGCTGGAGACCCAGTACTTC.

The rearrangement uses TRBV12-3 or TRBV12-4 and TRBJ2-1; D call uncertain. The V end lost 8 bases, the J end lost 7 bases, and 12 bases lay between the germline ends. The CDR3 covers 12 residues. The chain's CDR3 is CASCRGVNEQFF. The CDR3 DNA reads TGTGCCAGCTGTCGTGGTGTGAATGAGCAGTTCTTC.

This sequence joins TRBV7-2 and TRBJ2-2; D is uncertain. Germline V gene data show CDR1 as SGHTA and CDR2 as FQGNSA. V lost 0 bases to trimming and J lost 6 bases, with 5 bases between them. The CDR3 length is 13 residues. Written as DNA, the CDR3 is TGTGCCAGCAGCTTAGCCTCTCCCGGGGAGCTGTTTTTT. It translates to CASSLASPGELFF.

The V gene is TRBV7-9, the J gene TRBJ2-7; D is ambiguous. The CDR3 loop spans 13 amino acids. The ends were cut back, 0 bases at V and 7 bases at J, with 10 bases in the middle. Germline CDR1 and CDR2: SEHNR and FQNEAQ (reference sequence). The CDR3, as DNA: TGTGCCAGCAGCTTAGCTCCCGCTCGGGAGCAGTACTTC. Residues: CASSLAPAREQYF.

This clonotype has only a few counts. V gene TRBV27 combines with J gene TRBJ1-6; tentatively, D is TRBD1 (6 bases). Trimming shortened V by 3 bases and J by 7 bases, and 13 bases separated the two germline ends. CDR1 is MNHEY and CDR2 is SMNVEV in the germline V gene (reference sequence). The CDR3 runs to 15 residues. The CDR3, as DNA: TGTGCCAGCAGTTTTAGCAGGGGCATAAATTCACCCCTCCACTTT. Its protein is CASSFSRGINSPLHF.

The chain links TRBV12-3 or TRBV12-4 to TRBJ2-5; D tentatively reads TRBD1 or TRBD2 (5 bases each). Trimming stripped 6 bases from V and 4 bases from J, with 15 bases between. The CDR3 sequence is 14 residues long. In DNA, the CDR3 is TGTGCCAGCAGCCAGGGACGGTTGGGAGAGACCCAGTACTTC. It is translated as CASSQGRLGETQYF.

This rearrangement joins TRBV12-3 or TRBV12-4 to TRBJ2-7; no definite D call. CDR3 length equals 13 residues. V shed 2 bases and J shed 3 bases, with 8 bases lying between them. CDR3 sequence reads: CASSLKAVYEQYF. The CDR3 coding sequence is TGTGCCAGCAGTTTAAAAGCCGTCTACGAGCAGTACTTC.

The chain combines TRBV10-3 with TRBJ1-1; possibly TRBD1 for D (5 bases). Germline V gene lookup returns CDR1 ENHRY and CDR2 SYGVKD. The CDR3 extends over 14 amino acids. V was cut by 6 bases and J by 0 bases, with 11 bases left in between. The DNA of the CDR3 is TGTGCCATCAGCGGGGCCCCAATGAACACTGAAGCTTTCTTT. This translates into CAISGAPMNTEAFF.

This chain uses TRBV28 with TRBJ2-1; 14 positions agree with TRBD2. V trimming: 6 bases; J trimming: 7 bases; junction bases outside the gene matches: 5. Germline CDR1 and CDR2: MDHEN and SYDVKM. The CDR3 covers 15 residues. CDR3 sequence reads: CASRGGTSGGNEQFF. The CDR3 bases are TGTGCCAGCAGGGGGGGGACTAGCGGGGGAAATGAGCAGTTCTTC.

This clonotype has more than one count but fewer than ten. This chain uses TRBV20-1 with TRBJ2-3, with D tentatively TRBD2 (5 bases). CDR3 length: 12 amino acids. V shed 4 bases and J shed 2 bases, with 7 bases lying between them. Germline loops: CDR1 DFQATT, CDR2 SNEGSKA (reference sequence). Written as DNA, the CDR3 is TGCAGTGCTACCCGGGACACAGATACGCAGTATTTT. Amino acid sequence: CSATRDTDTQYF.

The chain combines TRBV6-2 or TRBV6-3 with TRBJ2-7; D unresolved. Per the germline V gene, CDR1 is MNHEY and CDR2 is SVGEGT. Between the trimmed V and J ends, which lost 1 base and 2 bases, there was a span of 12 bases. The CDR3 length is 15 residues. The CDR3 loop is CASSYWAGPPYEQYF. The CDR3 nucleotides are TGTGCCAGCAGTTACTGGGCAGGTCCTCCCTACGAGCAGTACTTC.

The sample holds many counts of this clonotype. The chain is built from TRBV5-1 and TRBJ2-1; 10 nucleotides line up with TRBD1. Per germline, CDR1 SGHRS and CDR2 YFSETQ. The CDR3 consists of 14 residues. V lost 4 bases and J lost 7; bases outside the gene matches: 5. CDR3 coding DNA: TGCGCCAGCAGCGAGCCGGGACAGGGGAATGAGCAGTTCTTC. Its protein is CASSEPGQGNEQFF.

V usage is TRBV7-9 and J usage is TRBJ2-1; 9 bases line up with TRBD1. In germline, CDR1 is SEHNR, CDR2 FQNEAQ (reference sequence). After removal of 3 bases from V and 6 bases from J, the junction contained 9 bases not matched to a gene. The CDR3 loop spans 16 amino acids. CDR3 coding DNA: TGTGCCAGCAGCTTTCCCCTGGGACAGGGTAGCAATGAGCAGTTCTTC. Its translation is CASSFPLGQGSNEQFF. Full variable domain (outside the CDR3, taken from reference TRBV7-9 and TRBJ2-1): DTGVSQNPRHKITKRGQNVTFRCDPISEHNRLYWYRQTLGQGPEFLTYFQNEAQLEKSRLLSDRFSAERPKGSFSTLEIQRTEQGDSAMYLCASSFPLGQGSNEQFFGPGTRLTVL.

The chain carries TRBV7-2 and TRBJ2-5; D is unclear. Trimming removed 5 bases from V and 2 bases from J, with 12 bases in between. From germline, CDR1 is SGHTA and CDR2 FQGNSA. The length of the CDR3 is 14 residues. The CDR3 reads CASSNTLVQETQYF. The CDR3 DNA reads TGTGCCAGCAGCAATACGTTGGTTCAAGAGACCCAGTACTTC.

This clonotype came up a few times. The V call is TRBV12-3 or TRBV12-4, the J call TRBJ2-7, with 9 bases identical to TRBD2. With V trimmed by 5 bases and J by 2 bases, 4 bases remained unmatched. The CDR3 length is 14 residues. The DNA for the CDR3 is TGTGCCAGCAGTATTAGCGGGAGTACCTACGAGCAGTACTTC. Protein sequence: CASSISGSTYEQYF.

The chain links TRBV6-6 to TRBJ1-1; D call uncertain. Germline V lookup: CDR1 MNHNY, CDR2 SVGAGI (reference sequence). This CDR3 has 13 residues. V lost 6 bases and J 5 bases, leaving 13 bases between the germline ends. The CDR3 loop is CASSKTMGTEAFF. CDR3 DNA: TGTGCCAGCAGCAAAACCATGGGAACTGAAGCTTTCTTT.

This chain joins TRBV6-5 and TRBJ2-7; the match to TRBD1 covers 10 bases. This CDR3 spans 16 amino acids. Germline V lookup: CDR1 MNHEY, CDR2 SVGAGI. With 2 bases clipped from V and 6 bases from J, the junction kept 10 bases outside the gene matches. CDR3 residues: CASSYPWTGGTIEQYF. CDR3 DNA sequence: TGTGCCAGCAGTTACCCCTGGACAGGGGGAACAATCGAGCAGTACTTC.

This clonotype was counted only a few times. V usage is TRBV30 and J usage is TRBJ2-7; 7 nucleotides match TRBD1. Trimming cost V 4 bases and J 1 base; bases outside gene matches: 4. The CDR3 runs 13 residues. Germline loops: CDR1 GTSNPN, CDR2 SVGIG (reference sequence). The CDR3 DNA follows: TGTGCCTGGACCCGACAGGGATCCTACGAGCAGTACTTC. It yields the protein CAWTRQGSYEQYF.

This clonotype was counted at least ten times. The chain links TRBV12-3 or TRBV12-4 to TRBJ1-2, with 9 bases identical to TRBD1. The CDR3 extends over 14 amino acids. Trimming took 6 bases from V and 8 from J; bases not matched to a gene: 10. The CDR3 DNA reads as TGTGCCAGCAGATCTACCGGGACAGGGAAAGGCTACACCTTC. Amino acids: CASRSTGTGKGYTF.

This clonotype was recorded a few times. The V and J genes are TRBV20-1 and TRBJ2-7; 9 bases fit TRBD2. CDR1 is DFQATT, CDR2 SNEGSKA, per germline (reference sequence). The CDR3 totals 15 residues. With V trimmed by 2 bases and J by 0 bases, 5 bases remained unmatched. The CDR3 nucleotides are TGCAGTGCTAGAACGACTAGCGGCAACTCCTACGAGCAGTACTTC. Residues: CSARTTSGNSYEQYF.

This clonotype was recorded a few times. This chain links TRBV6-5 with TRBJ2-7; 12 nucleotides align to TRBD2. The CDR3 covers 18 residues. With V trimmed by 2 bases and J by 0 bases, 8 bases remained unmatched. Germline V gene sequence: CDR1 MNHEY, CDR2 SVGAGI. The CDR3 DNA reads TGTGCCAGCAGTTACCAGACTAGCGGGGGTTCTATCTCCTACGAGCAGTACTTC. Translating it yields CASSYQTSGGSISYEQYF.

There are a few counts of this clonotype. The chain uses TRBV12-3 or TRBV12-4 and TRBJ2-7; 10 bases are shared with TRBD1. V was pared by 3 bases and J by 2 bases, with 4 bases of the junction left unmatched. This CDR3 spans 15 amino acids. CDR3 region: CASSFQGQGAYEQYF. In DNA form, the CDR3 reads TGTGCCAGCAGTTTCCAAGGACAGGGGGCCTACGAGCAGTACTTC.

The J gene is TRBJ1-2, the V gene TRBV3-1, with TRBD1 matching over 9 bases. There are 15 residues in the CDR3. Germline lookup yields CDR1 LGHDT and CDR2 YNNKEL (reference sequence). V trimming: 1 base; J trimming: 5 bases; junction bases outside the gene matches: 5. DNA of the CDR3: TGTGCCAGCAGCCAAGCCGGGACAGGGTTATATGGCTACACCTTC. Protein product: CASSQAGTGLYGYTF.